A single sample gave rise to the 15 T cell receptor beta chains below, sequenced in a study of T-cell reconstitution after alpha-beta-depleted transplantation in children. Unique molecular identifiers were incorporated when the TCRbeta library was constructed. One entry per CDR3 protein, called by TCRdb with MiXCR from the PCR reads. This table holds about 500,000 distinct CDR3 sequences, 32% found once. The sequencing used PBMCs from the stem cell graft donor, collected from the stem cell graft. The receptors were gathered from a human donor who donated a stem cell graft to a child with aplastic anemia.

The gene calls are TRBV20-1 and TRBJ1-2; 9 bases are a match to TRBD1. From germline, CDR1 is DFQATT and CDR2 SNEGSKA (reference sequence). There are 14 residues in the CDR3. Trimming at V came to 3 bases and at J to 3 bases, leaving 5 bases not matched to a gene. The CDR3 nucleotides read TGCAGTGCTAGGGGACAGGGAGCCTACTATGGCTACACCTTC. Residues: CSARGQGAYYGYTF.

This clonotype was seen a few times. V is TRBV29-1 and J is TRBJ2-7; D is possibly TRBD2 (6 bases). The CDR3 runs to 10 residues. Germline V lookup: CDR1 SQVTM, CDR2 ANQGSEA. Trimming left V 4 bases short and J 8 bases short, with 9 bases between. The CDR3 is CSVGGAQQYF. The DNA for the CDR3 is TGCAGCGTTGGCGGGGCACAGCAGTACTTC.

The rearrangement uses TRBV12-3 or TRBV12-4 and TRBJ2-1, with D unresolved. The CDR3 is 12 residues long. V was clipped by 6 bases and J by 9 bases, with 12 bases between them. The CDR3 region has the DNA TGTGCCAGCAGGGGGTCGGCCAGTGAGCAGTTCTTC. As protein: CASRGSASEQFF.

This clonotype was recorded a few times. The chain carries TRBV20-1 and TRBJ2-5; 9 nucleotides align to TRBD2. This CDR3 has 15 residues. CDR1 and CDR2 (germline): DFQATT, SNEGSKA (reference sequence). Germline trimming cut 6 bases from V and 5 bases from J; bases unmatched to any gene: 13. The CDR3: CSALAGGSSDETQYF. In DNA form, the CDR3 reads TGCAGTGCACTGGCGGGAGGGTCGTCAGATGAGACCCAGTACTTC.

This chain connects TRBV6-2 or TRBV6-3 to TRBJ2-1; D may be TRBD1 or TRBD2 (5 bases each). Germline-derived CDR1 and CDR2 are MNHEY and SVGEGT. The CDR3 totals 16 residues. Trimming pared 2 bases from V and 2 bases from J, leaving 13 bases between. Here the CDR3 reads CASSYLGPEPYNEQFF. The CDR3 coding sequence is TGTGCCAGCAGTTACCTGGGACCTGAACCCTACAATGAGCAGTTCTTC.

The V call is TRBV6-1, the J call TRBJ2-7, with D hard to call. The CDR3 consists of 13 residues. Trimming took off 1 base at V and 6 bases at J, with 10 bases between the two ends. Germline V gene sequence: CDR1 MNHNS, CDR2 SASEGT. The CDR3 spells CASSEGWGSEQYV. CDR3 DNA sequence: TGTGCCAGCAGTGAAGGGTGGGGTAGCGAGCAGTACGTC.

The chain couples TRBV7-6 to TRBJ2-3; possibly TRBD2 for D (5 bases). This CDR3 has 16 amino acids. V was cut by 0 bases and J by 5 bases, with 15 bases left in between. Germline CDR1 and CDR2: SGHVS and FNYEAQ. CDR3: CASSLALARSGDTQYF. The CDR3 nucleotides read TGTGCCAGCAGCTTAGCGCTAGCCAGGTCTGGAGATACGCAGTATTTT.

This sequence joins TRBV6-5 and TRBJ2-3; no firm D call. V lost 10 bases to trimming and J lost 6 bases, with 8 bases between them. There are 10 residues in the CDR3. CDR1 is MNHEY, CDR2 SVGAGI, per germline. CDR3 bases: TGTGCCACCTTTGCCGATACGCAGTATTTT. It encodes CATFADTQYF.

V usage is TRBV6-1 and J usage is TRBJ2-1, with D perhaps TRBD2 (5 bases). The CDR3 spans 14 residues. Per germline, CDR1 MNHNS and CDR2 SASEGT. The V end was cut by 7 bases, the J end by 2 bases, with 12 bases between. The CDR3 loop reads CASMKDFPYNEQFF. The CDR3 DNA reads as TGTGCCAGCATGAAGGACTTTCCCTACAATGAGCAGTTCTTC.

This clonotype was found a few times. The V and J genes are TRBV12-3 or TRBV12-4 and TRBJ2-7; D possibly corresponds to TRBD1 (6 bases). The CDR3 length is 11 residues. Trimming removed 5 bases at V and 6 bases at J, with 8 bases between. CDR3 nucleotide sequence: TGTGCCAGCAGTCTGGGGGCCGAGCAGTACGTC. It encodes CASSLGAEQYV.

The rearrangement uses TRBV12-3 or TRBV12-4 and TRBJ1-6; D is uncertain. The CDR3 is made up of 15 amino acids. V dropped 1 base and J dropped 9 bases, with 13 bases sitting between them. Written as DNA, the CDR3 is TGTGCCAGCAGTTTAGGTGATGGGTACCGTTCACCCCTCCACTTT. Translating it yields CASSLGDGYRSPLHF.

The genes are TRBV4-1 and TRBJ2-1; unclear D gene. Germline V CDR1 and CDR2: MGHRA, YSYEKL. The V end lost 0 bases, the J end lost 12 bases, and 15 bases lay between the germline ends. This CDR3 region has 14 residues. The CDR3 coding sequence is TGCGCCAGCAGCCAAGAAGAAGGCAAGTCCGTGCAGTTCTTC. Translated, it gives CASSQEEGKSVQFF.

The rearrangement links TRBV18 to TRBJ1-1; 7 nucleotides agree with TRBD1. The germline gives CDR1 KGHSH, CDR2 LQKENI. CDR3 length: 17 amino acids. J was trimmed by 1 base and V by 0 bases; bases with no gene match: 8. In DNA form, the CDR3 reads TGTGCCAGCTCACCACCGTCGGACAGGCCTCCGAACACTGAAGCTTTCTTT. As protein: CASSPPSDRPPNTEAFF. Based on the CDR3 plus reference TRBV18 and TRBJ1-1, the full variable domain is NAGVMQNPRHLVRRRGQEARLRCSPMKGHSHVYWYRQLPEEGLKFMVYLQKENIIDESGMPKERFSAEFPKEGPSILRIQQVVRGDSAAYFCASSPPSDRPPNTEAFFGQGTRLTVV.

The chain uses TRBV7-6 and TRBJ2-1; tentatively, D is TRBD1 or TRBD2 (6 bases each). Deletions cut 5 bases from V and 6 bases from J, with 14 bases between. Germline V gives CDR1 SGHVS, CDR2 FNYEAQ. The CDR3 sequence is 14 residues long. Here the CDR3 DNA reads TGTGCCAGCAGCGACGGAAGGGGGGTCAATGAGCAGTTCTTC. It translates to CASSDGRGVNEQFF.

V gene TRBV6-5 combines with J gene TRBJ2-1, with 8 bases lining up with TRBD2. This CDR3 contains 15 residues. V was clipped by 5 bases and J by 0 bases; unmatched bases: 3. Germline CDR1 is MNHEY and CDR2 is SVGAGI. The CDR3 is CASSTGTSSYNEQFF. The CDR3 nucleotides read TGTGCCAGCAGTACCGGGACTAGCTCCTACAATGAGCAGTTCTTC.